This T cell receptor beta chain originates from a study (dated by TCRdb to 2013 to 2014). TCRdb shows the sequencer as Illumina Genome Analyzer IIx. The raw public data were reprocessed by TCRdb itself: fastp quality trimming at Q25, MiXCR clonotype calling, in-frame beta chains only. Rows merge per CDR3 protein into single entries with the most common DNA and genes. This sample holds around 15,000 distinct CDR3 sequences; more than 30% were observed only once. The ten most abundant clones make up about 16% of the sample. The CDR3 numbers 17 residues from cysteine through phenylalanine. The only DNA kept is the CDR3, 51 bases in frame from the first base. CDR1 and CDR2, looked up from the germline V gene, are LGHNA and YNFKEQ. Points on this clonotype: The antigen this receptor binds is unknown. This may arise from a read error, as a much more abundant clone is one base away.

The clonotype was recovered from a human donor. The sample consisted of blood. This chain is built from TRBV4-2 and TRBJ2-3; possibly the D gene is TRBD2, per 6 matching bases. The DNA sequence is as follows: TGTGTCAGCAGCCGCCCTAATCAGCGGGCACAAGAAGATACGCAGTATTTT. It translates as CVSSRPNQRAQEDTQYF.